One sample yielded the 12 T cell receptor beta chains listed below, sequenced in a study of shared clonotypes between healthy human individuals. Measured with immunoSEQ multiplex PCR; TCRdb has only the in-frame clones, and not every one. There are about 1.5 million clones in the sample; 95% to 99% occur only once, and approximately 0.44% lies in the top ten. Sequencing used naive CD4+ T cells sorted from blood. Subset reported: CD45RA+ positively selected. Source of these receptors: a man aged 30-40 years in good health.

J is TRBJ2-2 and V is TRBV2; no reliable D call. V shed 2 bases and J shed 1 base, with 8 bases lying between them. CDR3 length equals 15 residues. CDR1 is SNHLY and CDR2 is FYNNEI in the germline V gene. The CDR3 loop reads CASSEIRRNTGELFF. CDR3 in DNA: TGTGCCAGCAGTGAAATTCGACGGAACACCGGGGAGCTGTTTTTT.

The V call is TRBV18, the J call TRBJ2-2; D remains unclear. Trimming took off 6 bases at V and 3 bases at J, with 17 bases between the two ends. This CDR3 comprises 16 residues. Germline lookup yields CDR1 KGHSH and CDR2 LQKENI. CDR3 loop: CASSRPTAEDTGELFF. The CDR3 DNA reads TGTGCCAGCTCTAGACCGACGGCCGAGGACACCGGGGAGCTGTTTTTT. The full variable domain, in which reference TRBV18 and TRBJ2-2 provide the parts outside the CDR3, is NAGVMQNPRHLVRRRGQEARLRCSPMKGHSHVYWYRQLPEEGLKFMVYLQKENIIDESGMPKERFSAEFPKEGPSILRIQQVVRGDSAAYFCASSRPTAEDTGELFFGEGSRLTVL.

The chain employs TRBV15 and TRBJ2-1, with TRBD1 identical over 7 bases. This CDR3 is built from 15 residues. Trimming removed 3 bases from V and 1 base from J; junction bases left unmatched: 3. Germline lookup yields CDR1 LNHNV and CDR2 YYDKDF (reference sequence). CDR3 nucleotide sequence: TGTGCCACCAGCAGGGACAGGCAGTCCTACAATGAGCAGTTCTTC. Its protein is CATSRDRQSYNEQFF.

The rearrangement uses TRBV5-1 and TRBJ2-7; TRBD2 matches at 8 bases. Germline CDR1 is SGHRS and CDR2 is YFSETQ. V trimming: 4 bases; J trimming: 5 bases; junction bases outside the gene matches: 8. This CDR3 is built from 14 residues. Here the CDR3 reads CASSTGLGMDEQYF. Here the CDR3 DNA reads TGCGCCAGCAGCACGGGACTAGGGATGGACGAGCAGTACTTC.

The V and J genes are TRBV2 and TRBJ1-4; tentatively, D is TRBD1 (6 bases). Germline V gives CDR1 SNHLY, CDR2 FYNNEI. The ends were cut back, 1 base at V and 8 bases at J, with 11 bases in the middle. This CDR3 is 14 amino acids long. The DNA of the CDR3 is TGTGCCAGCAGTGAAGACAGGGTTGTAGAAAAACTGTTTTTT. Its protein is CASSEDRVVEKLFF.

J is TRBJ1-2 and V is TRBV6-5; TRBD1 aligns across 7 bases. Germline CDR1 is MNHEY and CDR2 is SVGAGI. Trimming cost V 7 bases and J 4 bases; bases outside gene matches: 3. The CDR3 has 12 residues. CDR3 in DNA: TGTGCCAGCAAAGGGACAGCCTATGGCTACACCTTC. Protein: CASKGTAYGYTF.

The chain joins TRBV4-3 to TRBJ2-3; D gene ambiguous. The germline V and J ends were trimmed by 1 base and 2 bases, with 7 bases remaining between them. CDR1 and CDR2 (germline): LGHNA, YSLEER. The CDR3 totals 14 residues. The CDR3 bases are TGCGCCAGCAGCCAAGGGGTGGCCACAGATACGCAGTATTTT. This sequence encodes CASSQGVATDTQYF.

The chain carries TRBV27 and TRBJ2-3, with D possibly matching TRBD1 (5 bases). V was trimmed by 8 bases and J by 1 base, leaving 13 bases between them. This CDR3 contains 14 residues. CDR1 is MNHEY, CDR2 SMNVEV, per germline (reference sequence). In DNA form, the CDR3 reads TGTGCCAGCCATGAGCAGGGTGGCACAGATACGCAGTATTTT. This encodes CASHEQGGTDTQYF.

V is TRBV27 and J is TRBJ2-7; 9 nucleotides match TRBD1. The CDR3 is made up of 14 amino acids. J gave up 2 bases and V 5 bases, and 4 bases lay outside the gene matches. The germline V gene has CDR1 MNHEY and CDR2 SMNVEV (reference sequence). CDR3 amino acids: CASSRDRATYEQYF. For the CDR3, the DNA is TGTGCCAGCAGTAGGGACAGGGCCACCTACGAGCAGTACTTC.

The V call is TRBV28, the J call TRBJ2-1; D is uncertain. The CDR3 is made up of 14 amino acids. Germline CDR1 is MDHEN and CDR2 is SYDVKM. With 7 bases removed from V and 4 bases from J, the gap between germline ends came to 14 bases. CDR3 residues: CASIRSTYYNEQFF. The CDR3 nucleotides read TGTGCCAGCATAAGGAGCACCTATTACAATGAGCAGTTCTTC.

With regard to this clone: At the DNA level, this CDR3 is encoded by other sequences in the same sample as well. CDR3 protein: CASSNLRGRGDGTDTQYF. As DNA, the CDR3 is TGTGCCAGCAGCAATCTCCGGGGGCGGGGGGACGGCACAGATACGCAGTATTTT. The chain recombines TRBV14 with TRBJ2-3; 8 bases are a match to TRBD2. The germline V gene encodes CDR1 SGHDN and CDR2 FVKESK. Trimming at V came to 5 bases and at J to 1 base, leaving 14 bases not matched to a gene. This CDR3 is 18 amino acids long.

The rearrangement joins TRBV10-3 to TRBJ2-3; D is possibly TRBD1 (5 bases). The CDR3 has 14 residues. Trimming removed 11 bases from V and 4 bases from J, with 19 bases in between. Germline CDR1 reads ENHRY; CDR2 reads SYGVKD. CDR3 amino acids: CALSVGHGPDTQYF. Here the CDR3 DNA reads TGTGCCTTATCGGTGGGGCACGGCCCAGATACGCAGTATTTT.